The 21 T cell receptor beta chains in this list originate from one sample, sequenced in a study of CD8 T cells in Susac syndrome. RNA was extracted with the RNeasy kit, and a quantity of about 0.45 to 1 ug was reverse transcribed using random hexamers. One entry per CDR3 protein results from TCRdb running MiXCR on the immunoSEQ multiplex PCR reads. The table records approximately 150,000 distinct CDR3 sequences, roughly 95% of them present only once. Specimen: CD4+ T cells from PBMCs. These receptors all come from a human donor in good health.

V is TRBV7-9 and J is TRBJ1-1; D is uncertain. The CDR3 extends over 13 amino acids. The V and J ends lost 5 bases and 3 bases respectively, with 10 bases between them. Germline V gives CDR1 SEHNR, CDR2 FQNEAQ (reference sequence). CDR3 loop: CASSLLTDTEAFF. CDR3 sequence (DNA): TGTGCCAGCAGCCTCCTCACGGACACTGAAGCTTTCTTT.

V and J are TRBV12-3 or TRBV12-4 and TRBJ2-1; D assignment may be TRBD1 or TRBD2 (5 bases each). V dropped 1 base and J dropped 12 bases, with 16 bases sitting between them. The CDR3 runs to 14 residues. Here the CDR3 reads CASSLGAGRGVQFF. The DNA of the CDR3 is TGTGCCAGCAGTTTAGGGGCAGGGAGAGGGGTGCAGTTCTTC.

The table lists this clonotype with a count of one. The V call is TRBV9, the J call TRBJ2-5; TRBD1 matches at 11 bases. Germline V CDR1 and CDR2: SGDLS, YYNGEE. The CDR3 totals 16 residues. The ends lost 0 bases at V and 4 bases at J; junction bases unmatched: 5. The CDR3 spells CASSVEGQGVRETQYF. In nucleotides, the CDR3 is TGTGCCAGCAGCGTAGAGGGACAGGGGGTTCGAGAGACCCAGTACTTC.

The chain carries TRBV5-1 and TRBJ2-7, with a tentative D call TRBD2 (6 bases). Germline V gives CDR1 SGHRS, CDR2 YFSETQ. The CDR3 totals 18 residues. V gave up 0 bases and J gave up 7 bases, with 26 bases separating them. CDR3 nucleotides: TGCGCCAGCAGCTTGGAAGGTACCTGGACTATCGCTCTGGGTGAGCAGTACTTC. Protein: CASSLEGTWTIALGEQYF.

The chain joins TRBV2 to TRBJ2-5; a weak D match, TRBD2 (5 bases). Trimming removed 7 bases at V and 6 bases at J, with 18 bases between. Per the germline V gene, CDR1 is SNHLY and CDR2 is FYNNEI. The CDR3 has 14 amino acids. This CDR3 is CASTPRSGEQTQYF. DNA of the CDR3: TGTGCCAGCACCCCAAGAAGTGGGGAGCAGACCCAGTACTTC.

V is TRBV6-1 and J is TRBJ1-4; D gene ambiguous. The V and J ends lost 1 base and 5 bases respectively, with 8 bases between them. The CDR3 extends over 14 amino acids. CDR1 is MNHNS and CDR2 is SASEGT in the germline V gene. CDR3 coding DNA: TGTGCCAGCAGTGAAGTCCGCCGAAATGAAAAACTGTTTTTT. This translates into CASSEVRRNEKLFF.

This chain uses TRBV15 with TRBJ2-1, with D unresolved. V gave up 1 base and J gave up 8 bases, with 12 bases separating them. The germline CDR1 and CDR2 sequences are LNHNV and YYDKDF (reference sequence). The CDR3 is 14 residues long. The CDR3 loop is CATSRAYSIDEQFF. The CDR3 DNA reads as TGTGCCACCAGCAGAGCGTATAGCATCGATGAGCAGTTCTTC.

This chain links TRBV10-3 with TRBJ2-2, with D tentatively TRBD1 (6 bases). Trimming left V 3 bases short and J 7 bases short, with 9 bases between. The CDR3 extends over 13 amino acids. CDR1 and CDR2 from the germline V gene are ENHRY and SYGVKD. This chain's CDR3 is CAISEQGIGELFF. As DNA, the CDR3 is TGTGCCATCAGTGAACAGGGTATCGGGGAGCTGTTTTTT.

CDR3 amino acids: CASSPLAGVDEQYF. The CDR3 bases are TGCGCCAGCAGCCCTCTAGCGGGAGTTGACGAGCAGTACTTC. The V call is TRBV4-1, the J call TRBJ2-7, with 10 bases lining up with TRBD2. Germline loops: CDR1 MGHRA, CDR2 YSYEKL. This CDR3 is 14 amino acids long. Losses at the gene ends were 4 bases for V and 5 bases for J; bases not matched to a gene: 5.

The gene calls are TRBV5-6 and TRBJ2-5; D is unclear. The CDR3 totals 14 residues. V shed 1 base and J shed 4 bases, with 11 bases lying between them. Germline CDR1 reads SGHDT; CDR2 reads YYEEEE. Here the CDR3 DNA reads TGTGCCAGCAGCTTGATGAGACGAGGAGAGACCCAGTACTTC. This encodes CASSLMRRGETQYF.

This chain joins TRBV3-1 and TRBJ2-5; 15 bases match TRBD2. V was clipped by 4 bases and J by 2 bases; unmatched bases: 11. Germline V gene sequence: CDR1 LGHDT, CDR2 YNNKEL (reference sequence). The CDR3 runs 19 residues. The CDR3 sequence is CASSPQATGLAGGQETQYF. In nucleotides, the CDR3 is TGTGCCAGCAGCCCACAGGCCACCGGACTAGCGGGAGGGCAAGAGACCCAGTACTTC.

The V and J genes are TRBV19 and TRBJ1-2; D might be TRBD1 (5 bases). The CDR3 has 13 residues. Germline CDR1 reads LNHDA; CDR2 reads SQIVND (reference sequence). V gave up 5 bases and J gave up 2 bases, with 9 bases separating them. This chain's CDR3 is CASSSRQNYGYTF. The CDR3 DNA reads TGTGCCAGTAGTTCGAGACAGAACTATGGCTACACCTTC.

The chain links TRBV2 to TRBJ1-2, with D possibly TRBD1 on 5 matching bases. The germline CDR1 and CDR2 sequences are SNHLY and FYNNEI. The CDR3 contains 14 residues. V was cut by 9 bases and J by 7 bases, with 21 bases left in between. The CDR3 loop is CARATGGVPTGYTF. The CDR3 DNA reads TGTGCCAGGGCAACGGGGGGTGTACCAACTGGCTACACCTTC.

V gene TRBV19 combines with J gene TRBJ2-3, with TRBD2 matching 10 bases. V lost 5 bases, J lost 6 bases, and 17 bases stayed unmatched. In germline, CDR1 is LNHDA, CDR2 SQIVND (reference sequence). This CDR3 spans 18 amino acids. CDR3 protein: CASSFGSGDSGRSDTQYF. In DNA, the CDR3 is TGTGCCAGTAGTTTCGGCTCAGGGGATAGCGGGAGGTCGGATACGCAGTATTTT.

J is TRBJ2-7 and V is TRBV27; 7 nucleotides agree with TRBD1. The germline gives CDR1 MNHEY, CDR2 SMNVEV (reference sequence). V was clipped by 4 bases and J by 3 bases; unmatched bases: 9. The CDR3 has 15 amino acids. The CDR3 loop reads CASSSQGVGNYEQYF. As DNA, the CDR3 is TGTGCCAGCAGTTCCCAGGGGGTGGGTAACTACGAGCAGTACTTC.

The chain uses TRBV29-1 and TRBJ2-7; TRBD2 aligns across 14 bases. V was clipped by 4 bases and J by 2 bases; unmatched bases: 1. Germline CDR1 reads SQVTM; CDR2 reads ANQGSEA. The CDR3 is 14 residues long. Here the CDR3 reads CSVGGLAGAYEQYF. Written as DNA, the CDR3 is TGCAGCGTTGGGGGACTAGCGGGAGCCTACGAGCAGTACTTC.

The J gene is TRBJ2-5, the V gene TRBV5-5, with no clear D. The CDR3 extends over 14 amino acids. Trimming shortened V by 0 bases and J by 5 bases, and 11 bases separated the two germline ends. Germline V gene sequence: CDR1 SGHKS, CDR2 YYEKEE (reference sequence). CDR3 DNA: TGTGCCAGCAGCTTGGTGGATGGGGTGGAGACCCAGTACTTC. This translates into CASSLVDGVETQYF.

The chain recombines TRBV6-5 with TRBJ1-2; unclear D gene. This CDR3 region has 12 residues. Germline CDR1 MNHEY, CDR2 SVGAGI. The V end was cut by 2 bases, the J end by 8 bases, with 9 bases between. CDR3 amino acids: CASSYEEGGYTF. The DNA for the CDR3 is TGTGCCAGCAGTTACGAGGAAGGCGGCTACACCTTC.

The gene calls are TRBV20-1 and TRBJ2-2, with 11 bases that match TRBD1. The CDR3 has 14 amino acids. Germline CDR1 is DFQATT and CDR2 is SNEGSKA (reference sequence). The V and J ends lost 6 bases and 4 bases, in that order; junction bases with no gene match: 4. The CDR3 loop reads CSAVGQGATGELFF. In DNA form, the CDR3 reads TGCAGTGCCGTAGGACAGGGGGCCACCGGGGAGCTGTTTTTT.

The chain couples TRBV29-1 to TRBJ1-2; D possibly corresponds to TRBD1 (5 bases). The CDR3 loop spans 11 amino acids. Germline loops: CDR1 SQVTM, CDR2 ANQGSEA. V lost 0 bases and J lost 6, with 5 bases in between. The CDR3 DNA sequence: TGCAGCGTTGAAGACAGGGATGGCTACACCTTC. It yields the protein CSVEDRDGYTF. Supplemented by reference TRBV29-1 and TRBJ1-2, the full variable domain reads SAVISQKPSRDICQRGTSLTIQCQVDSQVTMMFWYRQQPGQSLTLIATANQGSEATYESGFVIDKFPISRPNLTFSTLTVSNMSPEDSSIYLCSVEDRDGYTFGSGTRLTVV.

V and J are TRBV4-1 and TRBJ1-6, with D uncertain. The length of the CDR3 is 15 residues. The germline gives CDR1 MGHRA, CDR2 YSYEKL. Trimming took 4 bases from V and 0 from J, leaving 7 bases between them. The DNA for the CDR3 is TGCGCCAGCAGCCTTGTGAGCTCCTATAATTCACCCCTCCACTTT. Its protein product is CASSLVSSYNSPLHF.